This T cell receptor beta chain was captured by sequencing in a study of OX40 agonist ivuxolimab in advanced cancers. Samples were taken at baseline and on day 1 of cycles 4 and 7. This clone occurred once. The antigen is unknown. Study findings and constraints: Some nonresponders additionally presented with little normalized T-cell clonal expansion. Patients who responded partially at 0.1-3.0 mg/kg showed clonal expansion ranking among the lowest. More expanded clones were found, on average, in CD8+ than in CD4+ T cells.

Data came from immunoSEQ multiplex PCR; TCRdb stores just in-frame clones and leaves some out. The sample lists tens of thousands of clones, around 86% occurring once. Trimming left V 2 bases short and J 5 bases short, with 7 bases between. This CDR3 has 12 amino acids. CDR1 is SGHRS and CDR2 is YFSETQ in the germline V gene. The origin of this receptor is an adult with an advanced solid tumor such as melanoma, head and neck, liver or kidney cancer. The sample in question was CD4+ or CD8+ T cells sorted from blood, obtained in a trial of the OX40 agonist ivuxolimab. The rearrangement links TRBV5-1 to TRBJ1-1, with D uncertain. The CDR3 here is CASSFGGTEAFF. CDR3 nucleotides: TGCGCCAGCAGCTTTGGAGGAACTGAAGCTTTCTTT.